Sequencing of this T cell receptor beta chain was carried out in a study of CD8 T cells in ankylosing spondylitis. Whole-study results and caveats: Typical of ankylosing spondylitis blood, it appeared, was a TCR beta motif of about eight highly homologous variants.

This clonotype showed up just a few times. Its antigen remains unknown. V lost 7 bases, J lost 6 bases, and 16 bases lay in between. This CDR3 has 14 amino acids. Quantitative barcoded 5'-RACE was used to prepare TCR beta libraries. TCRdb reprocessed the 5' RACE reads via MiXCR and lists one record per CDR3 protein. Of under 950,000 distinct CDR3 sequences in the sample, about 20% were seen once. The chain has TRBV12-3 or TRBV12-4 and TRBJ2-1, with D perhaps matching TRBD1 or TRBD2 (6 bases each). The origin of this receptor is a male donor with ankylosing spondylitis. Sequencing was done on a sample of blood, either unsorted or a sorted T cell fraction (not recorded which). CDR3 in amino acids: CASTVGGGPNEQFF. DNA of the CDR3: TGTGCCAGCACCGTGGGGGGCGGGCCCAATGAGCAGTTCTTC.